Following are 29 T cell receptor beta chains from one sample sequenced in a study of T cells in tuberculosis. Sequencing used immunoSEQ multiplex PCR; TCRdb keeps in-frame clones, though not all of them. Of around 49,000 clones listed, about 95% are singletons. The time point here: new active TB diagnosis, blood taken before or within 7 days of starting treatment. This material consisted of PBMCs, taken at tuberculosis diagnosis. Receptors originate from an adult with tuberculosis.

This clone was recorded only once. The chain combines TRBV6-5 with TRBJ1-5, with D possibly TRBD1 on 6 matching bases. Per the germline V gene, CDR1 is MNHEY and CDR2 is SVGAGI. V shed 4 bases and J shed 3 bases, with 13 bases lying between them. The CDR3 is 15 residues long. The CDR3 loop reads CASSLTQGNNQPQHF. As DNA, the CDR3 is TGTGCCAGCAGTTTGACCCAGGGGAACAATCAGCCCCAGCATTTT.

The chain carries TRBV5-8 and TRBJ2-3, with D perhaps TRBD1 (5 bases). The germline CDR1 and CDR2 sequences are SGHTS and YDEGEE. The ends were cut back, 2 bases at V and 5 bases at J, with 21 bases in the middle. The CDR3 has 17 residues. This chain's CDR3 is CASSLHLSDSTEDTQYF. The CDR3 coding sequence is TGTGCCAGCAGCTTACATCTATCTGACAGTACCGAAGATACGCAGTATTTT.

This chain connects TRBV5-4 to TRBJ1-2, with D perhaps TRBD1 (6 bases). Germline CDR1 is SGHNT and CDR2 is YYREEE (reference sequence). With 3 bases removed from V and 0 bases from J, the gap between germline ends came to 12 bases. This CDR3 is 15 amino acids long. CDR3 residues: CASSSKQGANYGYTF. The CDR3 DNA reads TGTGCCAGCAGCTCCAAACAGGGAGCTAACTATGGCTACACCTTC.

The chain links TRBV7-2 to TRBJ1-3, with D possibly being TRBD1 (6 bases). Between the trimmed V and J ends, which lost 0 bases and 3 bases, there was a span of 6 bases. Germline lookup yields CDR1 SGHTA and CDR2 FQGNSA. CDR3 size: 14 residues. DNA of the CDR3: TGTGCCAGCAGCTTAGCGGACAGTGGAAACACCATATATTTT. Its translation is CASSLADSGNTIYF.

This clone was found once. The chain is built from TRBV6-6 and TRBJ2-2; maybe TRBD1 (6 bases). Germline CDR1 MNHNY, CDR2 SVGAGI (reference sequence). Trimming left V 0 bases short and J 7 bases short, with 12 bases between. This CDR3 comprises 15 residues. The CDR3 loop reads CASSYSTGLIGELFF. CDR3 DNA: TGTGCCAGCAGTTACTCGACAGGATTGATCGGGGAGCTGTTTTTT.

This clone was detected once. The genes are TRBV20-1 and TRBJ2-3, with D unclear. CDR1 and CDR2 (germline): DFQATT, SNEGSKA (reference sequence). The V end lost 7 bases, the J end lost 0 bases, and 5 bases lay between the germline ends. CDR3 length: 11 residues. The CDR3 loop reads CSVPSTDTQYF. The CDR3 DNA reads TGCAGTGTTCCTAGCACAGATACGCAGTATTTT.

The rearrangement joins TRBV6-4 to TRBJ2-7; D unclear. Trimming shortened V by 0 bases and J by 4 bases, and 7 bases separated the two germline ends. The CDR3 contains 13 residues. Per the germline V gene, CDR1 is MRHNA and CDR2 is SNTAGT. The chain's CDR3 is CASSDSESYEQYF. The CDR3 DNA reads TGTGCCAGCAGTGACTCGGAGTCTTACGAGCAGTACTTC.

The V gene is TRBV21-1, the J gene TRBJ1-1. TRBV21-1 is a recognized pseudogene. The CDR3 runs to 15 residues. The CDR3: CASIQPRLGGTEAFF. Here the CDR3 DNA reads TGTGCCAGCATCCAACCCCGGCTGGGAGGCACTGAAGCTTTCTTT.

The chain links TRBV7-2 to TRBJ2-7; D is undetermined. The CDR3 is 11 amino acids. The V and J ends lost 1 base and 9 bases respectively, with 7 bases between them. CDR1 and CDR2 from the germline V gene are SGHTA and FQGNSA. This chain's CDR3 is CASSLGQAQYF. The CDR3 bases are TGTGCCAGCAGCTTAGGGCAGGCGCAGTACTTC.

The DNA for the CDR3 is TGTGCCACCAGCAGGCGGGAGAGCACAGATACGCAGTATTTT. Translation gives CATSRRESTDTQYF. The chain is built from TRBV15 and TRBJ2-3, with 7 bases matching TRBD2. There are 14 residues in the CDR3. After removal of 3 bases from V and 0 bases from J, the junction contained 0 bases not matched to a gene. Looked up from germline, CDR1 is LNHNV and CDR2 is YYDKDF (reference sequence).

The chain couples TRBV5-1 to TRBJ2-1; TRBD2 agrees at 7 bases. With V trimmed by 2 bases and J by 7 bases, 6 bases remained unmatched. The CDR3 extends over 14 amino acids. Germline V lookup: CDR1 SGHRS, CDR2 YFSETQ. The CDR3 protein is CASSLGLVVNEQFF. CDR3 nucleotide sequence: TGCGCCAGCAGCTTAGGACTAGTGGTAAATGAGCAGTTCTTC.

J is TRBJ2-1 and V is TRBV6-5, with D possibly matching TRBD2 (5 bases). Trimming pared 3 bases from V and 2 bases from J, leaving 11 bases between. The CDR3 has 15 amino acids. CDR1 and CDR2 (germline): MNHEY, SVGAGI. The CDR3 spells CASSYTVGAYNEQFF. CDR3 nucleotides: TGTGCCAGCAGTTATACTGTCGGGGCCTACAATGAGCAGTTCTTC.

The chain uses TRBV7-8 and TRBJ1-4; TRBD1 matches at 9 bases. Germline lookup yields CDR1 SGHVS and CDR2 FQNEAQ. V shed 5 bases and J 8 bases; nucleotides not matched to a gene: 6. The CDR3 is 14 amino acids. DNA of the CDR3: TGTGCCAGCAGCGTACGGGACAGGGCGGAAAAACTGTTTTTT. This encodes CASSVRDRAEKLFF.

The CDR3 bases are TGTGCCAGCAGCCGTGGGGGGGGCTCCTATAATTCACCCCTCCACTTT. Translating gives CASSRGGGSYNSPLHF. The gene calls are TRBV7-6 and TRBJ1-6; maybe TRBD1 (5 bases). Trimming pared 5 bases from V and 0 bases from J, leaving 11 bases between. Germline-derived CDR1 and CDR2 are SGHVS and FNYEAQ. This CDR3 region has 16 residues.

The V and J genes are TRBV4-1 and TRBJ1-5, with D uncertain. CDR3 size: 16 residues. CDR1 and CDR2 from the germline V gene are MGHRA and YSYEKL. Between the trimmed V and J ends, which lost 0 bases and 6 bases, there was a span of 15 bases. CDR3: CASSQEIGRRSQPQHF. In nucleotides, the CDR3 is TGCGCCAGCAGCCAAGAAATTGGCAGGAGGTCTCAGCCCCAGCATTTT.

In nucleotides, the CDR3 is TGTGCCAGCAGTGACCCTCCTAGCGGAACCGGGGAGCTGTTTTTT. It encodes CASSDPPSGTGELFF. This chain joins TRBV7-2 and TRBJ2-2, with 7 positions matching TRBD2. CDR1 and CDR2 from the germline V gene are SGHTA and FQGNSA. This CDR3 has 15 amino acids. V dropped 6 bases and J dropped 5; count of bases not matched to a gene: 9.

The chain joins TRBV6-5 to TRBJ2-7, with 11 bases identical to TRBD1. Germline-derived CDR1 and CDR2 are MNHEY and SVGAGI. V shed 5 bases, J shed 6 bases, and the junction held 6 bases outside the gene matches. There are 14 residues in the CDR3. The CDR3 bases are TGTGCCAGCAGTGCCGGACAGGGGGCCATCGAGCAGTACTTC. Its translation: CASSAGQGAIEQYF.

The CDR3 spells CASGRGPVAGELFF. CDR3 in DNA: TGTGCCAGTGGTCGAGGGCCGGTCGCCGGGGAGCTGTTTTTT. The J gene is TRBJ2-2, the V gene TRBV7-2, with D possibly TRBD2 on 5 matching bases. The CDR3 covers 14 residues. Germline assignment: CDR1 SGHTA and CDR2 FQGNSA. V lost 9 bases and J 6 bases, leaving 17 bases between the germline ends.

The CDR3 bases are TGTGCCAGCAGCCCCAGGGGAGAGACCCAGTACTTC. Translation gives CASSPRGETQYF. The chain carries TRBV6-5 and TRBJ2-5, with a weak D call TRBD1 (6 bases). Germline CDR1 is MNHEY and CDR2 is SVGAGI. V gave up 6 bases and J gave up 4 bases, with 9 bases separating them. This CDR3 has 12 residues.

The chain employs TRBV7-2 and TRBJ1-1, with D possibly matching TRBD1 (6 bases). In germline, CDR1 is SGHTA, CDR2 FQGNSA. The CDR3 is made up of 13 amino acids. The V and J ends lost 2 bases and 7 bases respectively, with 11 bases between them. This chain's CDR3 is CASSLSGGDEAFF. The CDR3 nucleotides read TGTGCCAGCAGCTTAAGCGGGGGCGATGAAGCTTTCTTT.

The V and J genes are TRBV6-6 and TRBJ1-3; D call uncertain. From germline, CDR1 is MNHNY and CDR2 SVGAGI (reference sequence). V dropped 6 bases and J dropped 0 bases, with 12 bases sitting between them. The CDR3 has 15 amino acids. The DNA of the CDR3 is TGTGCCAGCAGATTCCCGGGAAGCTCTGGAAACACCATATATTTT. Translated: CASRFPGSSGNTIYF.

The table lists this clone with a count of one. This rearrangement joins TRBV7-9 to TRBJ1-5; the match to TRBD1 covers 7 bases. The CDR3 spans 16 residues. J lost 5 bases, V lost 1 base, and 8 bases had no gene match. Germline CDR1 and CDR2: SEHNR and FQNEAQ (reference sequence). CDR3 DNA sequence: TGTGCCAGCAGCTTAGTCGGGACAGTCTACGATCAGCCCCAGCATTTT. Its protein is CASSLVGTVYDQPQHF.

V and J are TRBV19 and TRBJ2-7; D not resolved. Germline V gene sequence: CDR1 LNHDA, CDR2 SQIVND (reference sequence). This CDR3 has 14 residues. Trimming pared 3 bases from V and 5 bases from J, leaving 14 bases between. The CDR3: CASSIWNTENEQYF. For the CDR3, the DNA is TGTGCCAGTAGTATTTGGAACACAGAGAACGAGCAGTACTTC.

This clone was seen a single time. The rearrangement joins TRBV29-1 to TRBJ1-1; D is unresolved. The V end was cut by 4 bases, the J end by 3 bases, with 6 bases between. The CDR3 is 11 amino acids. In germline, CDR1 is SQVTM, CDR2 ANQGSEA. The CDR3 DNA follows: TGCAGCGTTGGGGAGTACACTGAAGCTTTCTTT. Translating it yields CSVGEYTEAFF. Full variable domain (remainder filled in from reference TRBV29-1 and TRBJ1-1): SAVISQKPSRDICQRGTSLTIQCQVDSQVTMMFWYRQQPGQSLTLIATANQGSEATYESGFVIDKFPISRPNLTFSTLTVSNMSPEDSSIYLCSVGEYTEAFFGQGTRLTVV.

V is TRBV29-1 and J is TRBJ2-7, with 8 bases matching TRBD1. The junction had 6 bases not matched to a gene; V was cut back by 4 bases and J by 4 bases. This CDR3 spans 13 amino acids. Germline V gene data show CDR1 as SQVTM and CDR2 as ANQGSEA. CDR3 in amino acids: CSVVSTGGYEQYF. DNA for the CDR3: TGCAGCGTTGTGAGCACAGGGGGATACGAGCAGTACTTC.

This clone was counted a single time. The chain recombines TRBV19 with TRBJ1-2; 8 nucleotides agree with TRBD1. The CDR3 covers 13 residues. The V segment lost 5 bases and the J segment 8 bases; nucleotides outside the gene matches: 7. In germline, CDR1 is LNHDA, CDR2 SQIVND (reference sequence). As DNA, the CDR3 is TGTGCCAGTAGTCTCCGGACAGGGAACGGCTACACCTTC. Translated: CASSLRTGNGYTF. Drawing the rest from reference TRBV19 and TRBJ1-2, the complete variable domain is DGGITQSPKYLFRKEGQNVTLSCEQNLNHDAMYWYRQDPGQGLRLIYYSQIVNDFQKGDIAEGYSVSREKKESFPLTVTSAQKNPTAFYLCASSLRTGNGYTFGSGTRLTVV.

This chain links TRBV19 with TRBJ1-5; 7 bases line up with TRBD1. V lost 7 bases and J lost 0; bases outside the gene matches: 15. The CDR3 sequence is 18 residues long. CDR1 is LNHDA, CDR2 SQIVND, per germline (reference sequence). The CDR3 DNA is TGTGCCAGTACCCACTTTCCGGGACAGATGTATAGCAATCAGCCCCAGCATTTT. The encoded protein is CASTHFPGQMYSNQPQHF.

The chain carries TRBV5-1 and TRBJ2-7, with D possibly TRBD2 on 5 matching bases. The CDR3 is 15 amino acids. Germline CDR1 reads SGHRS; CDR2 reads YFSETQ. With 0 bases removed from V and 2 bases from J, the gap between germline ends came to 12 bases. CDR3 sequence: CASSLELPGTYEQYF. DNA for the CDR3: TGCGCCAGCAGCTTGGAGCTGCCGGGGACCTACGAGCAGTACTTC.

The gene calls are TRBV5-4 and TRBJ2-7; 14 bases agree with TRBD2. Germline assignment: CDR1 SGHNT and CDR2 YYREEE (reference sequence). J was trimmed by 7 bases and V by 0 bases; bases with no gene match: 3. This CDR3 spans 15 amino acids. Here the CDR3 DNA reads TGTGCCAGCAGCTTGGGGGGACTAGCGGGAGTAGAGCAGTACTTC. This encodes CASSLGGLAGVEQYF.